These 27 T cell receptor beta chains were all obtained from the same sample, sequenced in a study of T cells in Graves' hyperthyroidism and ophthalmopathy. From RNA transcripts, TCR beta CDR3 regions were amplified. The TCR CDR3 first-round RT-PCR relied on the HTBI primer set. TCRdb re-derived calls from the multiplex PCR reads in MiXCR, one entry per CDR3 protein. The table has nearly 600,000 distinct CDR3 sequences, 11% to 15% seen once. Sequenced: blood. These receptors were obtained from a woman aged 18-29 years with Graves' ophthalmopathy.

At least ten counts were recorded for this clonotype. The rearrangement links TRBV28 to TRBJ2-4; D gene ambiguous. Trimming took 8 bases from V and 0 from J, leaving 8 bases between them. The CDR3 contains 13 residues. CDR1 MDHEN and CDR2 SYDVKM come from the germline V gene. CDR3 DNA: TGTGCCAGCCTAGATTCAGCCAAAAACATTCAGTACTTC. It is translated as CASLDSAKNIQYF.

This clonotype came up many times. V is TRBV30 and J is TRBJ2-3; D remains ambiguous. V dropped 2 bases and J dropped 6 bases, with 12 bases sitting between them. CDR1 and CDR2 (germline): GTSNPN, SVGIG (reference sequence). This CDR3 is 13 amino acids long. CDR3: CAWSKWRTDTQYF. The CDR3 DNA reads TGTGCCTGGAGTAAGTGGCGGACGGATACGCAGTATTTT.

This clonotype was seen ten or more times. The genes are TRBV6-2 or TRBV6-3 and TRBJ2-3; no clear D gene. This CDR3 contains 16 residues. Germline CDR1 MNHEY, CDR2 SVGEGT. Between the trimmed V and J ends, which lost 3 bases and 0 bases, there was a span of 13 bases. CDR3 in amino acids: CASSYQRAPSTDTQYF. CDR3 bases: TGTGCCAGCAGTTATCAGCGAGCCCCTAGCACAGATACGCAGTATTTT.

Ten or more counts support this clonotype. The V call is TRBV6-1, the J call TRBJ2-3, with D unclear. Trimming removed 6 bases from V and 4 bases from J, with 20 bases in between. The CDR3 sequence is 16 residues long. Germline lookup yields CDR1 MNHNS and CDR2 SASEGT. The CDR3 sequence: CASRRGLVETPDTQYF. In nucleotides, the CDR3 is TGTGCCAGCAGACGAGGTCTAGTCGAGACTCCAGATACGCAGTATTTT.

This clonotype was recorded only once. Germline and junction disagree at one end, which may indicate a read error. The rearrangement joins TRBV7-9 to TRBJ2-3; tentatively, D is TRBD1 or TRBD2 (5 bases each). The CDR3 contains 15 residues. From germline, CDR1 is SEHNR and CDR2 FQNEAQ (reference sequence). CDR3 residues: CASSLASGTTNTQYF. In DNA, the CDR3 is TGTGCCAGCAGCTTAGCCTCGGGGACCACAAATACGCAGTATTTT. Full variable domain (outside the CDR3, taken from reference TRBV7-9 and TRBJ2-3): DTGVSQNPRHKITKRGQNVTFRCDPISEHNRLYWYRQTLGQGPEFLTYFQNEAQLEKSRLLSDRFSAERPKGSFSTLEIQRTEQGDSAMYLCASSLASGTTNTQYFGPGTRLTVL.

This clonotype was observed many times. The chain couples TRBV28 to TRBJ2-3; the match to TRBD2 covers 9 bases. J gave up 2 bases and V 6 bases, and 15 bases lay outside the gene matches. The CDR3 totals 18 residues. Germline V gives CDR1 MDHEN, CDR2 SYDVKM. In DNA, the CDR3 is TGTGCCAGCAGCCTCTCGGTGTGGGCGGGAGGGATCACAGATACGCAGTATTTT. Translating it yields CASSLSVWAGGITDTQYF.

Ten or more counts support this clonotype. V is TRBV18 and J is TRBJ1-4; tentatively, D is TRBD1 (6 bases). Germline V CDR1 and CDR2: KGHSH, LQKENI. The CDR3 loop spans 15 amino acids. V lost 3 bases to trimming and J lost 7 bases, with 15 bases between them. The CDR3 is CASSPLDGGGEKLFF. Here the CDR3 DNA reads TGTGCCAGCTCACCCCTGGATGGGGGCGGTGAAAAACTGTTTTTT.

Points on this clonotype: This could be a read error, since a much larger clone is one nucleotide away. The rearrangement joins TRBV30 to TRBJ2-1; 9 nucleotides line up with TRBD2. This CDR3 region has 12 residues. V lost 4 bases to trimming and J lost 9 bases; unmatched junction nucleotides: 4. CDR1 GTSNPN and CDR2 SVGIG come from the germline V gene (reference sequence). CDR3 DNA sequence: TGTGCCTGGATAGGGACTAGCTGTGAGCAGTTCTTC. Amino acid sequence: CAWIGTSCEQFF.

This clonotype has ten or more counts. This chain connects TRBV30 to TRBJ1-1; maybe TRBD1 (6 bases). V lost 1 base, J lost 1 base, and 13 bases lay in between. The CDR3 totals 15 residues. Germline V gene lookup returns CDR1 GTSNPN and CDR2 SVGIG (reference sequence). CDR3 region: CAWSGLETGNTEAFF. The CDR3 bases are TGTGCCTGGAGTGGTCTCGAGACAGGGAACACTGAAGCTTTCTTT.

This clonotype was detected a few times. The rearrangement links TRBV5-1 to TRBJ2-5; TRBD1 or TRBD2 may be the D gene (6 bases each). Trimming stripped 4 bases from V and 2 bases from J, with 27 bases between. Looked up from germline, CDR1 is SGHRS and CDR2 is YFSETQ. This CDR3 comprises 19 residues. CDR3 sequence: CASSKFYRGSRGLQETQYF. DNA of the CDR3: TGCGCCAGCAGCAAATTCTACCGGGGAAGTCGGGGGCTGCAAGAGACCCAGTACTTC. Supplemented by reference TRBV5-1 and TRBJ2-5, the full variable domain reads KAGVTQTPRYLIKTRGQQVTLSCSPISGHRSVSWYQQTPGQGLQFLFEYFSETQRNKGNFPGRFSGRQFSNSRSEMNVSTLELGDSALYLCASSKFYRGSRGLQETQYFGPGTRLLVL.

This chain links TRBV3-1 with TRBJ1-1, with TRBD1 as a possible D gene (5 bases). The V gene's germline CDR1 is LGHDT and CDR2 YNNKEL (reference sequence). The CDR3 consists of 20 residues. V was cut by 4 bases and J by 0 bases, with 27 bases left in between. The CDR3, as DNA: TGTGCCAGCAGCCGTTCTAATCAGGGAGGTTCACAGATTCTGAACACTGAAGCTTTCTTT. Residues: CASSRSNQGGSQILNTEAFF.

This clonotype has a count of ten or more. The chain links TRBV12-3 or TRBV12-4 to TRBJ2-3; possible D gene TRBD2, 6 bases. The CDR3 has 14 amino acids. V was pared by 6 bases and J by 2 bases, with 12 bases between. The CDR3 reads CASSNSGFTDTQYF. The CDR3 nucleotides are TGTGCCAGCAGCAATAGCGGATTCACAGATACGCAGTATTTT.

In its sample, this clonotype was seen many times. The chain employs TRBV6-2 or TRBV6-3 and TRBJ1-1, with D possibly TRBD1 on 6 matching bases. The CDR3 extends over 12 amino acids. Trimming shortened V by 5 bases and J by 9 bases, and 13 bases separated the two germline ends. Germline V CDR1 and CDR2: MNHEY, SVGEGT. CDR3 in amino acids: CASSKWTEKAFF. The CDR3 DNA reads as TGTGCCAGCAGTAAATGGACAGAGAAAGCTTTCTTT.

This clonotype was seen many times. V is TRBV28 and J is TRBJ2-4; 7 positions match TRBD2. CDR3 size: 15 residues. V shed 3 bases, J shed 6 bases, and the junction held 8 bases outside the gene matches. Germline V CDR1 and CDR2: MDHEN, SYDVKM. CDR3 sequence: CASSFTGLKSNIQYF. CDR3 in DNA: TGTGCCAGCAGTTTCACGGGACTAAAATCAAACATTCAGTACTTC.

The table lists this clonotype with many counts. The CDR3 DNA follows: TGTGCCATCAGTACCGGGAGAGAAAACACAGATACGCAGTATTTT. Protein sequence: CAISTGRENTDTQYF. The chain couples TRBV10-3 to TRBJ2-3; TRBD2 might be the D (6 bases). This CDR3 is 15 amino acids long. Trimming took 5 bases from V and 2 from J, leaving 14 bases between them. The germline V gene has CDR1 ENHRY and CDR2 SYGVKD.

In this sample, this clonotype turned up many times. The chain is built from TRBV27 and TRBJ1-4; the match to TRBD1 covers 11 bases. Germline values: CDR1 MNHEY, CDR2 SMNVEV (reference sequence). Trimming took 5 bases from V and 3 from J; bases not matched to a gene: 11. The CDR3 totals 18 residues. CDR3 protein: CASSAYAPGQGANEKLFF. DNA for the CDR3: TGTGCCAGCAGTGCATATGCCCCGGGACAGGGGGCTAATGAAAAACTGTTTTTT.

This clonotype was detected ten times or more. This rearrangement joins TRBV5-1 to TRBJ2-2; no definite D call. V shed 1 base and J shed 2 bases, with 9 bases lying between them. Per the germline V gene, CDR1 is SGHRS and CDR2 is YFSETQ. The CDR3 runs 15 residues. The CDR3 loop reads CASSLSQSNTGELFF. The CDR3 bases are TGCGCCAGCAGCTTGTCCCAATCCAACACCGGGGAGCTGTTTTTT.

This clonotype was picked up many times. The rearrangement uses TRBV7-2 and TRBJ1-1; D is unclear. There are 14 residues in the CDR3. From germline, CDR1 is SGHTA and CDR2 FQGNSA. Trimming cost V 1 base and J 4 bases, with 10 bases left between them. CDR3 nucleotide sequence: TGTGCCAGCAGCTTAGGGAGGGAATTCACTGAAGCTTTCTTT. Translation: CASSLGREFTEAFF.

Ten or more counts support this clonotype. The chain carries TRBV9 and TRBJ2-5; D unresolved. Deletions cut 2 bases from V and 5 bases from J, with 10 bases between. CDR1 is SGDLS and CDR2 is YYNGEE in the germline V gene. The CDR3 spans 13 residues. CDR3 bases: TGTGCCAGCAGCGTCCACATGGGTGAGACCCAGTACTTC. It yields the protein CASSVHMGETQYF.

The genes are TRBV5-6 and TRBJ2-6; TRBD1 agrees at 9 bases. The trim removed 3 bases at V and 0 bases at J, leaving 13 bases unmatched. This CDR3 has 20 amino acids. Per the germline V gene, CDR1 is SGHDT and CDR2 is YYEEEE. CDR3: CASSYAGTGPRSSGANVLTF. DNA for the CDR3: TGTGCCAGCAGCTATGCCGGGACAGGGCCACGCAGCTCTGGGGCCAACGTCCTGACTTTC.

The chain recombines TRBV20-1 with TRBJ2-3; a weak D match, TRBD2 (5 bases). V was clipped by 1 base and J by 0 bases, with 11 bases between them. The CDR3 extends over 15 amino acids. The germline V gene encodes CDR1 DFQATT and CDR2 SNEGSKA (reference sequence). The DNA for the CDR3 is TGCAGTGCTAGAGTCCGGGGTTCTAGCACAGATACGCAGTATTTT. It translates to CSARVRGSSTDTQYF.

This clonotype has a count of ten or more. The CDR3 DNA reads as TGTGCCAGCAGCTTATTACAGACGAACACTGAAGCTTTCTTT. It yields the protein CASSLLQTNTEAFF. V and J are TRBV5-5 and TRBJ1-1; D is unclear. Between the trimmed V and J ends, which lost 2 bases and 1 base, there was a span of 9 bases. Looked up from germline, CDR1 is SGHKS and CDR2 is YYEKEE (reference sequence). This CDR3 has 14 amino acids. Full variable domain (remainder filled in from reference TRBV5-5 and TRBJ1-1): DAGVTQSPTHLIKTRGQQVTLRCSPISGHKSVSWYQQVLGQGPQFIFQYYEKEERGRGNFPDRFSARQFPNYSSELNVNALLLGDSALYLCASSLLQTNTEAFFGQGTRLTVV.

There are a few counts of this clonotype. The J gene is TRBJ2-3, the V gene TRBV5-1, with 9 bases matching TRBD2. Germline CDR1 reads SGHRS; CDR2 reads YFSETQ. Trimming at V came to 2 bases and at J to 6 bases, leaving 16 bases not matched to a gene. The CDR3 covers 18 residues. The CDR3 bases are TGCGCCAGCAGCTTTGGGCAGGGGGTCGGCGGGAGGGTGGATACGCAGTATTTT. It codes for CASSFGQGVGGRVDTQYF. Combining the CDR3 with reference TRBV5-1 and TRBJ2-3 gives the whole variable domain KAGVTQTPRYLIKTRGQQVTLSCSPISGHRSVSWYQQTPGQGLQFLFEYFSETQRNKGNFPGRFSGRQFSNSRSEMNVSTLELGDSALYLCASSFGQGVGGRVDTQYFGPGTRLTVL.

The chain links TRBV7-6 to TRBJ1-1; 8 bases are a match to TRBD1. Germline V lookup: CDR1 SGHVS, CDR2 FNYEAQ. V was pared by 5 bases and J by 3 bases, with 11 bases of the junction left unmatched. This CDR3 has 16 amino acids. The CDR3 region has the DNA TGTGCCAGCAGCCATATCCAGGGGGCTGGGGACACTGAAGCTTTCTTT. This encodes CASSHIQGAGDTEAFF.

The rearrangement joins TRBV7-9 to TRBJ2-7; 7 bases line up with TRBD2. The CDR3 covers 14 residues. Trimming at V came to 1 base and at J to 5 bases, leaving 5 bases not matched to a gene. The germline gives CDR1 SEHNR, CDR2 FQNEAQ (reference sequence). Written as DNA, the CDR3 is TGTGCCAGCAGCTTAGGGGGGGGGAAAAACGAGCAGTACTTC. Protein: CASSLGGGKNEQYF.

There are many counts of this clonotype. The chain combines TRBV2 with TRBJ2-7, with D unclear. The CDR3 runs 14 residues. Per germline, CDR1 SNHLY and CDR2 FYNNEI. With 1 base removed from V and 1 base from J, the gap between germline ends came to 8 bases. CDR3 coding DNA: TGTGCCAGCAGTGAAGAGCACATATCCTACGAGCAGTACTTC. Amino acids: CASSEEHISYEQYF.

This clonotype was counted ten times or more. The rearrangement uses TRBV6-1 and TRBJ2-5, with 13 bases that match TRBD2. This CDR3 is 16 amino acids long. The ends lost 5 bases at V and 2 bases at J; junction bases unmatched: 5. CDR1 and CDR2 from the germline V gene are MNHNS and SASEGT. The CDR3 loop is CASSWGTSGKQETQYF. Written as DNA, the CDR3 is TGTGCCAGCAGTTGGGGGACTAGCGGGAAACAAGAGACCCAGTACTTC.